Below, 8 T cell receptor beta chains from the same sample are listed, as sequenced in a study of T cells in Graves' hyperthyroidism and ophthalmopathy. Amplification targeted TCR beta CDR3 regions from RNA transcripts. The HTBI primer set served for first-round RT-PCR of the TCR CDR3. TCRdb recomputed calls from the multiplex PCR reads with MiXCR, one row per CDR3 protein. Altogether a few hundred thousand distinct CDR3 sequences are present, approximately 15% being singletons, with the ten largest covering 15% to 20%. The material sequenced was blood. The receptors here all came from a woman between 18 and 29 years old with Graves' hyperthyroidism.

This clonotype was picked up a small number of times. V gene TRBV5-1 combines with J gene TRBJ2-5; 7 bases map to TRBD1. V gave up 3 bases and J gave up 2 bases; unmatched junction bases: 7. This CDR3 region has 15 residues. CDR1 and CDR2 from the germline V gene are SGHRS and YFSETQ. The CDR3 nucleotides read TGCGCCAGCAGCTCCACAGGGGCAATTCAAGAGACCCAGTACTTC. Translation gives CASSSTGAIQETQYF.

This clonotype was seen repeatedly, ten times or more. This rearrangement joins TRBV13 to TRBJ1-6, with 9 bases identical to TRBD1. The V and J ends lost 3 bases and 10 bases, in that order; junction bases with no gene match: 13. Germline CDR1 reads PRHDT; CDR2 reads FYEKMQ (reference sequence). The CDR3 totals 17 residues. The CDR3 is CASSFLGQGIVSSPLHF. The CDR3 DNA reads TGTGCCAGCAGCTTCCTGGGACAGGGAATCGTCTCCTCACCCCTCCACTTT. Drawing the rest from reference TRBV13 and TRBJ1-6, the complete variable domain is AAGVIQSPRHLIKEKRETATLKCYPIPRHDTVYWYQQGPGQDPQFLISFYEKMQSDKGSIPDRFSAQQFSDYHSELNMSSLELGDSALYFCASSFLGQGIVSSPLHFGNGTRLTVT.

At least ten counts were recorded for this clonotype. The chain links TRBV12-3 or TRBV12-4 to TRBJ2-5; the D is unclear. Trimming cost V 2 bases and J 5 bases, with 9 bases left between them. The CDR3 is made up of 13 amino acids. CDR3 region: CASSLPGSETQYF. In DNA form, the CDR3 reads TGTGCCAGCAGTTTACCGGGTTCCGAGACCCAGTACTTC.

CDR3 residues: CASSGGRTSGASYNEQFF. CDR3 nucleotides: TGTGCCAGCAGTGGGGGTCGGACTAGCGGCGCCTCCTACAATGAGCAGTTCTTC. The J gene is TRBJ2-1, the V gene TRBV6-1; 10 bases are a match to TRBD2. The V and J ends lost 4 bases and 0 bases, in that order; junction bases with no gene match: 9. This CDR3 has 18 amino acids. The V gene's germline CDR1 is MNHNS and CDR2 SASEGT.

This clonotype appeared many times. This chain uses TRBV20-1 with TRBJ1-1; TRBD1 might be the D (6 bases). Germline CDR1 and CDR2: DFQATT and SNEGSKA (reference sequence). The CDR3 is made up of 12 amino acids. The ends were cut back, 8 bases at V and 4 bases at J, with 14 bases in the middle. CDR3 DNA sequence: TGCAGTCCAACAGGGTATGGCACTGAAGCTTTCTTT. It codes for CSPTGYGTEAFF.

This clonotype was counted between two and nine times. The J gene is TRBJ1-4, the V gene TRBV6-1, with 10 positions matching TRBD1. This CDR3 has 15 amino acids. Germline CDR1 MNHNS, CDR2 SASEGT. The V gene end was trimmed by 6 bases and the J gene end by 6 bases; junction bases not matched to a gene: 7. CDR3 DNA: TGTGCCAGCAGCTTAGGGGGACAGGGGTATGAAAAACTGTTTTTT. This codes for CASSLGGQGYEKLFF.

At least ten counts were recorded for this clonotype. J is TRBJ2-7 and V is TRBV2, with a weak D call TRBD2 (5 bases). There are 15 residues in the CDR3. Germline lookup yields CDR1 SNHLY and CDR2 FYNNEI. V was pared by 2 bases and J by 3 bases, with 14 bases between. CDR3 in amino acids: CASSESGGGFYEQYF. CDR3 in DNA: TGTGCCAGCAGTGAAAGCGGCGGCGGCTTCTACGAGCAGTACTTC.

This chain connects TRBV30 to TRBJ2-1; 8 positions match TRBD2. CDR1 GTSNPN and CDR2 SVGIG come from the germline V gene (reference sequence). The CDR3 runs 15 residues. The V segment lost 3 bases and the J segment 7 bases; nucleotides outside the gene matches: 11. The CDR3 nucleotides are TGTGCCTGGAGCCTGCTCGGGAGGGCCGGGAATGAGCAGTTCTTC. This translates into CAWSLLGRAGNEQFF.